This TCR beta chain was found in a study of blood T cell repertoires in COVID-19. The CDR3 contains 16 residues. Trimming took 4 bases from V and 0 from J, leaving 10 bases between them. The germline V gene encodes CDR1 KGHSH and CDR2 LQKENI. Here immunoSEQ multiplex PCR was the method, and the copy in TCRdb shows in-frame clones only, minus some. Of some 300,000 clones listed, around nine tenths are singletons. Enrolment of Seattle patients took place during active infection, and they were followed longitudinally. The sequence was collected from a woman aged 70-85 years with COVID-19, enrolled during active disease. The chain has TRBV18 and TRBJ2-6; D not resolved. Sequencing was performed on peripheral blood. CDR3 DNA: TGTGCCAGCTCACTCTTGAGCAACTCTGGGGCCAACGTCCTGACTTTC. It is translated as CASSLLSNSGANVLTF.